The 9 T cell receptor beta chains listed next were all sequenced from one sample in a study of blood T cells in healthy people across ages. A sample-barcoded 5' primer and a J-beta primer mix were used in a second PCR of about 7 to 12 cycles. TCRdb passed the 5' RACE reads through MiXCR, listing each CDR3 protein once. Among fewer than 1 million distinct CDR3 sequences listed, 44% were seen once. The specimen was blood. The source is a man in his fifties or sixties in good health.

This clonotype appeared many times. The chain uses TRBV10-3 and TRBJ1-2, with 7 bases identical to TRBD1. The germline V gene encodes CDR1 ENHRY and CDR2 SYGVKD. The CDR3 loop spans 15 amino acids. J lost 2 bases, V lost 2 bases, and 5 bases had no gene match. The CDR3 sequence: CAISETGTANYGYTF. Here the CDR3 DNA reads TGTGCCATCAGTGAGACGGGGACAGCCAACTATGGCTACACCTTC.

The rearrangement uses TRBV7-2 and TRBJ1-5, with 7 bases lining up with TRBD1. Per germline, CDR1 SGHTA and CDR2 FQGNSA. V was clipped by 4 bases and J by 7 bases; unmatched bases: 7. The CDR3 has 14 amino acids. CDR3 amino acids: CASSSTGPPQPQHF. CDR3 nucleotide sequence: TGTGCCAGCAGCTCGACAGGGCCACCACAGCCCCAGCATTTT.

V and J are TRBV21-1 and TRBJ1-5. TRBV21-1 counts as a pseudogene. CDR3 size: 17 residues. For the CDR3, the DNA is TGTGCCAGCAGCAAATTTGGAGGGAATGGCGGCAATCAGCCCCAGCATTTT. Amino acid sequence: CASSKFGGNGGNQPQHF.

In DNA form, the CDR3 reads TGTGCCTGGAGTCGAGGGGGAGGGCTACAAGAGACCCAGTACTTC. This encodes CAWSRGGGLQETQYF. V usage is TRBV30 and J usage is TRBJ2-5, with a tentative D call TRBD2 (7 bases). The V gene lost 2 bases and the J gene lost 2 bases, with 15 bases spanning the gap. In germline, CDR1 is GTSNPN, CDR2 SVGIG (reference sequence). This CDR3 region has 15 residues.

The chain couples TRBV5-6 to TRBJ2-3; D is perhaps TRBD2 (5 bases). Trimming removed 4 bases at V and 2 bases at J, with 11 bases between. There are 14 residues in the CDR3. Per the germline V gene, CDR1 is SGHDT and CDR2 is YYEEEE. The CDR3 region is CASSAAGNTDTQYF. CDR3 coding DNA: TGTGCCAGCAGCGCGGCGGGCAACACAGATACGCAGTATTTT.

The rearrangement uses TRBV20-1 and TRBJ2-1, with 9 bases lining up with TRBD2. The length of the CDR3 is 14 residues. V gave up 6 bases and J gave up 0 bases; unmatched junction bases: 3. Looked up from germline, CDR1 is DFQATT and CDR2 is SNEGSKA (reference sequence). The CDR3 region has the DNA TGCAGTGCCAAGACTAGCGGCTCCTACAATGAGCAGTTCTTC. It translates to CSAKTSGSYNEQFF.

The V and J genes are TRBV7-2 and TRBJ1-1, with D tentatively TRBD1 (5 bases). V lost 6 bases and J lost 9, with 20 bases in between. Per germline, CDR1 SGHTA and CDR2 FQGNSA. The CDR3 contains 14 residues. Written as DNA, the CDR3 is TGTGCCAGCAGAGGAGGCGGCAGGGTAACTAAAGCTTTCTTT. Protein: CASRGGGRVTKAFF.

This clonotype was found a few times. The J gene is TRBJ1-5, the V gene TRBV7-9; D remains ambiguous. The CDR3 length is 12 residues. V was clipped by 2 bases and J by 5 bases, with 4 bases between them. CDR1 and CDR2 (germline): SEHNR, FQNEAQ (reference sequence). CDR3 nucleotide sequence: TGTGCCAGCAGCTTAATGGATCAGCCCCAGCATTTT. It is translated as CASSLMDQPQHF.

This sequence joins TRBV20-1 and TRBJ1-2, with TRBD1 as a possible D gene (5 bases). The germline V gene has CDR1 DFQATT and CDR2 SNEGSKA (reference sequence). V was cut by 2 bases and J by 5 bases, with 12 bases left in between. The CDR3 is made up of 13 amino acids. The CDR3, as DNA: TGCAGTGCTAGATCCGACAGACTATATGGCTACACCTTC. As protein: CSARSDRLYGYTF.